This T cell receptor (beta chain) was identified in a study of T cell responses to AZD1222 COVID-19 vaccine. Of note for this clone: Its target is not known.

Looked up from germline, CDR1 is MGHRA and CDR2 is YSYEKL. V was shortened by 4 bases and J by 3 bases, with 12 bases between the two germline ends. The CDR3 runs to 14 residues. Using immunoSEQ multiplex PCR, the repertoire was profiled, and TCRdb retains in-frame clones only, with some absent. The data include about 140,000 clones; the top ten clones carry 2% to 2.5%. Overall study results and limits: Vaccine-related CD4 TCRs covered spike, predominating at 160-218 and 743-854. Sampling that yielded the repertoires occurred only after the peak T cell response.

The source is an adult in good health. V usage is TRBV4-1 and J usage is TRBJ1-1; D is perhaps TRBD1 (5 bases). The sequencing input was peripheral blood. CDR3 loop: CASSREGDHTEAFF. CDR3 bases: TGCGCCAGCAGCCGAGAAGGGGATCACACTGAAGCTTTCTTT.